These 8 T cell receptor beta chains came from one sample sequenced in a study of T cells in pancreatic ductal adenocarcinoma. Measured with immunoSEQ multiplex PCR; TCRdb has only the in-frame clones, and not every one. The sample consists of 100,000 or so clones, 90% to 95% of them appearing once. Selected pancreatic ductal adenocarcinoma patients had undergone surgery without neoadjuvant therapy. Sequenced material: PBMCs. These receptors originate from a human donor with pancreatic ductal adenocarcinoma.

The CDR3: CASSSPRDRVLIGGYTF. Written as DNA, the CDR3 is TGTGCCAGTAGTAGCCCACGGGACAGGGTTCTTATTGGTGGCTACACCTTC. The genes are TRBV19 and TRBJ1-2; 9 bases align to TRBD1. The CDR3 runs 17 residues. V lost 4 bases, J lost 7 bases, and 16 bases stayed unmatched. Per germline, CDR1 LNHDA and CDR2 SQIVND (reference sequence).

On this clone: The sample carries other DNA sequences with the same CDR3. The rearrangement uses TRBV5-1 and TRBJ2-3; D ambiguous. CDR3 length: 14 residues. V was clipped by 3 bases and J by 1 base, with 9 bases between them. Germline CDR1 and CDR2: SGHRS and YFSETQ. In nucleotides, the CDR3 is TGCGCCAGCAGCTCCCTCTCGGGCACAGATACGCAGTATTTT. Translation gives CASSSLSGTDTQYF.

The CDR3 bases are TGTGCCAGCAGCTTGGGACCGGGACAGGGGCCCTACGAGCAGTACTTC. It yields the protein CASSLGPGQGPYEQYF. The rearrangement links TRBV5-6 to TRBJ2-7; TRBD1 agrees at 10 bases. J lost 2 bases, V lost 0 bases, and 5 bases had no gene match. The CDR3 runs to 16 residues. Germline CDR1 SGHDT, CDR2 YYEEEE. Supplemented by reference TRBV5-6 and TRBJ2-7, the full variable domain reads DAGVTQSPTHLIKTRGQQVTLRCSPKSGHDTVSWYQQALGQGPQFIFQYYEEEERQRGNFPDRFSGHQFPNYSSELNVNALLLGDSALYLCASSLGPGQGPYEQYFGPGTRLTVT.

The rearrangement uses TRBV12-5 and TRBJ2-2; 7 nucleotides match TRBD2. The CDR3 loop spans 16 amino acids. Trimming at V came to 5 bases and at J to 1 base, leaving 7 bases not matched to a gene. The germline CDR1 and CDR2 sequences are LGHNT and FRNRAP. CDR3 DNA sequence: TGTGCTAGTGGTCCCCGAGCGGGGTTGAACACCGGGGAGCTGTTTTTT. Its translation is CASGPRAGLNTGELFF.

The V gene is TRBV18, the J gene TRBJ2-6; 9 nucleotides line up with TRBD1. This CDR3 contains 17 residues. Germline CDR1 is KGHSH and CDR2 is LQKENI. V shed 7 bases and J 6 bases; nucleotides not matched to a gene: 13. CDR3 residues: CASFPGQGTLEANVLTF. CDR3 nucleotides: TGTGCCAGCTTCCCGGGACAGGGCACTCTGGAGGCCAACGTCCTGACTTTC.

V usage is TRBV11-2 and J usage is TRBJ2-7; TRBD2 matches 9 bases. The V gene's germline CDR1 is SGHAT and CDR2 FQNNGV. This CDR3 spans 16 amino acids. Trimming removed 1 base from V and 1 base from J; junction bases left unmatched: 5. The CDR3 DNA reads as TGTGCCAGCAGCTTAGGCCCTGCGGGAGGGTCCTACGAGCAGTACTTC. It encodes CASSLGPAGGSYEQYF.

The rearrangement joins TRBV5-1 to TRBJ2-7, with TRBD2 identical over 7 bases. The CDR3 loop spans 17 amino acids. With V trimmed by 0 bases and J by 0 bases, 9 bases remained unmatched. Germline-derived CDR1 and CDR2 are SGHRS and YFSETQ. CDR3 residues: CASSLDYSGFSSYEQYF. In nucleotides, the CDR3 is TGCGCCAGCAGCTTGGACTATAGCGGGTTCAGCTCCTACGAGCAGTACTTC.

Turning to this clone: Other DNA sequences in this sample translate to the same CDR3. The rearrangement links TRBV19 to TRBJ1-5; the D gene is possibly TRBD1 (6 bases). Per germline, CDR1 LNHDA and CDR2 SQIVND (reference sequence). Trimming took 4 bases from V and 4 from J, leaving 8 bases between them. The CDR3 consists of 13 residues. CDR3 sequence reads: CASSTQGNQPQHF. Here the CDR3 DNA reads TGTGCCAGTAGTACCCAGGGGAATCAGCCCCAGCATTTT.